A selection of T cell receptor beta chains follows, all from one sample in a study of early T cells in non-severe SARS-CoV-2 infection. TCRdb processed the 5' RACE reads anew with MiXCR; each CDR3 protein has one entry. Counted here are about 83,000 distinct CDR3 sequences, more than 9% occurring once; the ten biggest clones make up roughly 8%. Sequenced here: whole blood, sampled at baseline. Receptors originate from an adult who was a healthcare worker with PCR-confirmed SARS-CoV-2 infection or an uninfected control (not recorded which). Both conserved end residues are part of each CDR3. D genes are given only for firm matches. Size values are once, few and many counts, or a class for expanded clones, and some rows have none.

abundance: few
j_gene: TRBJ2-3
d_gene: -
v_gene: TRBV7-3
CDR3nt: TGTGCCAGCAGCCCCGGACAGCCCACAGATACGCAGTATTTT
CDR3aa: CASSPGQPTDTQYF

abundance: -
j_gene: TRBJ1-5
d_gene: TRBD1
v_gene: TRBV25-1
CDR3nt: TGTGCCAGCAGCTCGGGACAGGGATATAATCAGCCCCAGCATTTT
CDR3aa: CASSSGQGYNQPQHF

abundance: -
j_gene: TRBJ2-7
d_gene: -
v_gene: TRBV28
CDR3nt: TGTGCCAGCAGCATGCAGGGACTCGATCCCTACGAGCAGTACTTC
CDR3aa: CASSMQGLDPYEQYF

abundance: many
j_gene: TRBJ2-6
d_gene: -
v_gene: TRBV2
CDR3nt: TGTGCCAGCAGTGATGACCTCAGACCCTCTGGGGCCAACGTCCTGACTTTC
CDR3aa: CASSDDLRPSGANVLTF

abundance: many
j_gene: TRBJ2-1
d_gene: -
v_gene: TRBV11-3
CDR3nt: TGTGCCAGCAGCTTAGTGTCGGGCGGGCCCCAGTTCTTC
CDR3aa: CASSLVSGGPQFF

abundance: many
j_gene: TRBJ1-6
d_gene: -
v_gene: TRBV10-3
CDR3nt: TGTGCCATCAGTGAAGGGCAGGGGATGGGTTCACCCCTCCACTTT
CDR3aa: CAISEGQGMGSPLHF

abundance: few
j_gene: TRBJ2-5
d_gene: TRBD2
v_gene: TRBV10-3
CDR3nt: TGTGCCATCAGTGTAAGCGGGAGAGGAGAGACCCAGTACTTC
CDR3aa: CAISVSGRGETQYF

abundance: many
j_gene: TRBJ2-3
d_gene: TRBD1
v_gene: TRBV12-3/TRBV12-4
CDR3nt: TGTGCCAGCCAACGTAGGGGGCAAGATACGCAGTATTTT
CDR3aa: CASQRRGQDTQYF

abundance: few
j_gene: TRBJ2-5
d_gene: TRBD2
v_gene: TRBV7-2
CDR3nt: TGTGCCAGCAGCACATCGACTAGCGGGAGCGTTAAGACCCAGTACTTC
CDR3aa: CASSTSTSGSVKTQYF

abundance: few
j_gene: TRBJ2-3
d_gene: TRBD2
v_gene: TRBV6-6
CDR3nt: TGTGCCAGCACAGAGCCCCGCAGCGGGAGGGCCAGCGATACGCAGTATTTT
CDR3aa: CASTEPRSGRASDTQYF

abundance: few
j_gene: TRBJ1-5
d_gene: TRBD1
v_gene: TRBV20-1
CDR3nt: TGCAGTGCTCCCTCCCAGGGGGCAAATCAGCCCCAGCATTTT
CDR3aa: CSAPSQGANQPQHF

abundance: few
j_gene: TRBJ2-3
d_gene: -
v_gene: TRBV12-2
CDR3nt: TGTGCAAGTCGCTTGACCCGGACTGAGGTGGTTACGCAGTATTTT
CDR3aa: CASRLTRTEVVTQYF

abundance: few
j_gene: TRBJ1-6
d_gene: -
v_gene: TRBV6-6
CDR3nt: TGTGCCAGCAGTTACGGAGGGAGTTCACCCCTCCACTTT
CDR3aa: CASSYGGSSPLHF

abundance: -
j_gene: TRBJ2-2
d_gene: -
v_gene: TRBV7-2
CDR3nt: TGTGCCAGCAGCTTAGGGACCATACACACCGGGGAGCTGTTTTTT
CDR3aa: CASSLGTIHTGELFF

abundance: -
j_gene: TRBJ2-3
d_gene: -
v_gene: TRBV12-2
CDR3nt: TGTGCAAGTCGCTTAGCGCCTGGGGACTCCCGCACAGATACGCAGTATTTT
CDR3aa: CASRLAPGDSRTDTQYF

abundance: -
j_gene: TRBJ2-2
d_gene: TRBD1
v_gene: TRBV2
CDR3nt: TGTGCCAGCAGGCGACAGGGGGCTCTCCCCGGGGAGCTGTTTTTT
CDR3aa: CASRRQGALPGELFF

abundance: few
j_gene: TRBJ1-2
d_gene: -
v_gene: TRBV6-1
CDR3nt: TGTGCCAGCAATACCAACAGGGTAGGCTATGGCTACACCTTC
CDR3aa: CASNTNRVGYGYTF

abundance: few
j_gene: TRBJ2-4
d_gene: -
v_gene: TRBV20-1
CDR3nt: TGCAGTGCCTCGGCCGAAAACATTCAGTACTTC
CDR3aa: CSASAENIQYF

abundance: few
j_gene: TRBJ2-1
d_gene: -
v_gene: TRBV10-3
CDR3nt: TGTGCCATCCGCCTCGGGAAGGGCCCAACCTACAATGAGCAGTTCTTC
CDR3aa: CAIRLGKGPTYNEQFF

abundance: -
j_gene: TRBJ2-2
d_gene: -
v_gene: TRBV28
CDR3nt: TGTGCCAGCGCCCAGGCGGTTAGGAACACCGGGGAGCTGTTTTTT
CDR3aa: CASAQAVRNTGELFF

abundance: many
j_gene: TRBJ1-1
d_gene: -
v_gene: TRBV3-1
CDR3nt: TGTGCCAGCAGCCAAGATCTCAACCCAACTGAAGAAGCTTTCTTT
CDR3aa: CASSQDLNPTEEAFF

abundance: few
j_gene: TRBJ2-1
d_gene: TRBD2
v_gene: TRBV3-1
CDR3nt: TGTGCCAGCAGCCAAGTGCGCCTAGCGGGAGGCAATGAGCAGTTCTTC
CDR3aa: CASSQVRLAGGNEQFF

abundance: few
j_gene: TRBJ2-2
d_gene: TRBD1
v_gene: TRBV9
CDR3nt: TGTGCCAGCAGCGTAGTACAGGGGGTGGACACCGGGGAGCTGTTTTTT
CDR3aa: CASSVVQGVDTGELFF

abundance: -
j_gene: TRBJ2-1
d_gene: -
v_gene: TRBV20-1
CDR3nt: TGCAGTGCTGGGACGGGGGATGAGCAGTTCTTC
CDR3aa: CSAGTGDEQFF

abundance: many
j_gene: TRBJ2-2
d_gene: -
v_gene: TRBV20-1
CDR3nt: TGCAGTGCTAGGAGGGGGATTCGAACCGGGGAGCTGTTTTTT
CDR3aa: CSARRGIRTGELFF

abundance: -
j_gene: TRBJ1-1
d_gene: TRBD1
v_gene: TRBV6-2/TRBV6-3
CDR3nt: TGTGCCAGCAGTGAAGGACAGGCCGTTGAAGCTTTCTTT
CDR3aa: CASSEGQAVEAFF

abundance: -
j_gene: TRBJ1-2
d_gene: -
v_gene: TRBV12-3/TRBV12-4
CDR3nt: TGTGCCAGCAGTTTCTTCCGGACTGTCCGCTACACCTTC
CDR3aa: CASSFFRTVRYTF

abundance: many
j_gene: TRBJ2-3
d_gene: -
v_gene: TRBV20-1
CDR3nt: TGCAGTGCTAGCGGGCCAGGCCGCACAGATACGCAGTATTTT
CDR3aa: CSASGPGRTDTQYF

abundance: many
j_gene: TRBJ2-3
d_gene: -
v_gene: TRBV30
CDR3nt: TGTGCCTGGAGTGTACTGGGGCTTACGCAGTATTTT
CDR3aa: CAWSVLGLTQYF